Listed here is a single TCR beta chain. This record belongs to a study of blood T cell repertoires in COVID-19. Study-wide context: Samples taken during acute and convalescent COVID-19 were collected in the United States, Italy and Spain. In each case, the material was cDNA or gDNA derived from T cells, B-cell-depleted T cells, or PBMCs.

Authors' analysis steps: For nucleated cells, counts were estimated from reference gene primer amplification. Profiled with immunoSEQ multiplex PCR; TCRdb holds only in-frame clones, not every one. V and J calls and clone size are given by that table; D and trimming were obtained from the DNA. The sample has under 30,000 clones; about nine tenths are singletons. The source of this sequence is a human donor with active COVID-19. The donor label of this sample is uncertain. Specimen: peripheral blood.

The CDR3 DNA sequence: TGTGCCAGCGGCGAAAAGACAGGGCAGCGCGAGCTGTTTTTT. Protein product: CASGEKTGQRELFF. This sequence joins TRBV5-4 and TRBJ2-2; 7 bases agree with TRBD1. Per the germline V gene, CDR1 is SGHNT and CDR2 is YYREEE (reference sequence). J lost 11 bases, V lost 7 bases, and 14 bases had no gene match. The CDR3 extends over 14 amino acids.